Listed here are 32 T cell receptor beta chains from one sample, sequenced in a study of identical twins. TCRdb redid the calling of the 5' RACE reads with MiXCR, one entry per CDR3 protein. The sample carries hundreds of thousands of distinct CDR3 sequences, 5.5% to 7.5% recorded once. Input material: naive T cells sorted from blood. The origin of the receptors is a man in his late teens or twenties in good health.

The chain recombines TRBV4-3 with TRBJ1-1; D possibly corresponds to TRBD1 (6 bases). Germline CDR1 LGHNA, CDR2 YSLEER. Between the trimmed V and J ends, which lost 1 base and 1 base, there was a span of 10 bases. There are 15 residues in the CDR3. DNA of the CDR3: TGCGCCAGCAGCCAAGTTCAGGGGACGAACACTGAAGCTTTCTTT. Its protein product is CASSQVQGTNTEAFF.

This clonotype was detected many times. The chain couples TRBV24-1 to TRBJ2-2, with D hard to call. CDR1 and CDR2 (germline): KGHDR, SFDVKD. The V gene lost 4 bases and the J gene lost 2 bases, with 7 bases spanning the gap. The CDR3 sequence is 14 residues long. CDR3 in amino acids: CATSEPDNTGELFF. For the CDR3, the DNA is TGTGCCACCAGTGAGCCCGACAACACCGGGGAGCTGTTTTTT.

This clonotype was seen more than once but under ten times. V gene TRBV11-1 combines with J gene TRBJ2-6; maybe TRBD2 (6 bases). The germline CDR1 and CDR2 sequences are SGHAT and FQDESV (reference sequence). This CDR3 is 18 amino acids long. V lost 0 bases and J lost 0, with 12 bases in between. The CDR3, as DNA: TGTGCCAGCAGCTTAGCGTGGGGGGACCTCTCTGGGGCCAACGTCCTGACTTTC. It specifies CASSLAWGDLSGANVLTF.

This clonotype was observed a few times. The chain couples TRBV9 to TRBJ1-3; no definite D call. Germline V gene lookup returns CDR1 SGDLS and CDR2 YYNGEE. CDR3 length equals 14 residues. Trimming removed 3 bases from V and 4 bases from J, with 11 bases in between. The CDR3 coding sequence is TGTGCCAGCAGCGGCGACATAGCAGGAAACACCATATATTTT. It encodes CASSGDIAGNTIYF. Full variable domain (rest looked up from reference TRBV9 and TRBJ1-3): DSGVTQTPKHLITATGQRVTLRCSPRSGDLSVYWYQQSLDQGLQFLIQYYNGEERAKGNILERFSAQQFPDLHSELNLSSLELGDSALYFCASSGDIAGNTIYFGEGSWLTVV.

This clonotype was detected ten times or more. V gene TRBV24-1 combines with J gene TRBJ2-1; 8 positions match TRBD1. The V segment lost 7 bases and the J segment 4 bases; nucleotides outside the gene matches: 8. Germline CDR1 and CDR2: KGHDR and SFDVKD. The CDR3 loop spans 15 amino acids. The CDR3 here is CATRSSGQGYNEQFF. The CDR3 nucleotides are TGTGCCACCAGATCTTCTGGACAGGGTTACAATGAGCAGTTCTTC.

This clonotype was recorded at least ten times. The V call is TRBV12-3 or TRBV12-4, the J call TRBJ2-1, with 9 bases aligning to TRBD2. The V segment lost 3 bases and the J segment 8 bases; nucleotides outside the gene matches: 5. The CDR3 sequence is 14 residues long. The CDR3 DNA is TGTGCCAGCAGTTTTCCTAGCGGGACCTATGAGCAGTTCTTC. Translation gives CASSFPSGTYEQFF.

This clonotype showed up just a few times. The chain combines TRBV5-1 with TRBJ2-7; D gene unclear. V lost 7 bases and J lost 6, with 23 bases in between. The CDR3 contains 15 residues. CDR1 and CDR2 from the germline V gene are SGHRS and YFSETQ. The CDR3 loop reads CASANLGSAEPEQYF. Written as DNA, the CDR3 is TGCGCCAGCGCGAACCTAGGCTCCGCGGAACCCGAGCAGTACTTC.

The J gene is TRBJ1-1, the V gene TRBV29-1; no clear D. Germline CDR1 reads SQVTM; CDR2 reads ANQGSEA. Trimming removed 6 bases from V and 1 base from J, with 15 bases in between. This CDR3 contains 14 residues. The CDR3 region is CSVRGQRENTEAFF. The DNA for the CDR3 is TGCAGCGTCCGAGGGCAACGGGAGAACACTGAAGCTTTCTTT.

This chain links TRBV24-1 with TRBJ1-5; TRBD1 matches at 7 bases. Looked up from germline, CDR1 is KGHDR and CDR2 is SFDVKD. There are 12 residues in the CDR3. The V segment lost 3 bases and the J segment 11 bases; nucleotides outside the gene matches: 3. The chain's CDR3 is CATSDTGTAQHF. CDR3 DNA: TGTGCCACCAGTGATACCGGGACAGCCCAGCATTTT.

This clonotype showed up just a few times. This chain connects TRBV18 to TRBJ2-7; TRBD1 is a possible D gene (6 bases). V dropped 0 bases and J dropped 4 bases, with 13 bases sitting between them. CDR1 and CDR2 from the germline V gene are KGHSH and LQKENI. The CDR3 sequence is 15 residues long. This CDR3 is CASSPPDRLGYEQYF. The CDR3 DNA reads TGTGCCAGCTCACCACCTGACAGGCTAGGGTACGAGCAGTACTTC.

The sample holds a few counts of this clonotype. The chain employs TRBV29-1 and TRBJ2-7; D is perhaps TRBD2 (5 bases). The CDR3 spans 13 residues. From germline, CDR1 is SQVTM and CDR2 ANQGSEA. Trimming stripped 5 bases from V and 1 base from J, with 12 bases between. CDR3 DNA: TGCAGCGTTCTGCGGGTCCAGTCCTACGAGCAGTACTTC. Its translation: CSVLRVQSYEQYF.

In this sample, this clonotype turned up a few times. This sequence joins TRBV14 and TRBJ2-7; no definite D call. The V gene lost 0 bases and the J gene lost 2 bases, with 8 bases spanning the gap. This CDR3 has 14 amino acids. The germline V gene encodes CDR1 SGHDN and CDR2 FVKESK. The CDR3 coding sequence is TGTGCCAGCAGCCAAGAAGGTGCGACCTACGAGCAGTACTTC. Protein: CASSQEGATYEQYF. Together with reference TRBV14 and TRBJ2-7, the CDR3 gives the full variable domain: EAGVTQFPSHSVIEKGQTVTLRCDPISGHDNLYWYRRVMGKEIKFLLHFVKESKQDESGMPNNRFLAERTGGTYSTLKVQPAELEDSGVYFCASSQEGATYEQYFGPGTRLTVT.

The chain joins TRBV6-5 to TRBJ2-3; D possibly corresponds to TRBD2 (5 bases). Deletions cut 0 bases from V and 2 bases from J, with 15 bases between. The CDR3 covers 17 residues. Germline V gene lookup returns CDR1 MNHEY and CDR2 SVGAGI. The CDR3 nucleotides read TGTGCCAGCAGTTACTCTGGCAGAGGGTTTTTCACAGATACGCAGTATTTT. It yields the protein CASSYSGRGFFTDTQYF.

In this sample, this clonotype turned up a few times. V gene TRBV18 combines with J gene TRBJ2-7; 11 nucleotides agree with TRBD1. The J segment lost 4 bases and the V segment lost 3 bases, leaving 5 bases of the junction unmatched. This CDR3 has 15 residues. Germline V gives CDR1 KGHSH, CDR2 LQKENI. CDR3 region: CASSPTGTGGYEQYV. The DNA for the CDR3 is TGTGCCAGCTCACCGACCGGGACAGGGGGTTACGAGCAGTACGTC.

In its sample, this clonotype was seen many times. The chain combines TRBV12-3 or TRBV12-4 with TRBJ2-7; maybe TRBD2 (6 bases). This CDR3 has 14 residues. V was clipped by 1 base and J by 2 bases, with 9 bases between them. CDR3 nucleotides: TGTGCCAGCAGTTTAGATAGCGGTCCCTACGAGCAGTACTTC. It translates to CASSLDSGPYEQYF.

V gene TRBV5-1 combines with J gene TRBJ1-4, with TRBD1 identical over 9 bases. V trimming: 4 bases; J trimming: 7 bases; junction bases outside the gene matches: 8. The CDR3 is 15 residues long. Germline lookup yields CDR1 SGHRS and CDR2 YFSETQ. The DNA of the CDR3 is TGCGCCAGCAGCCCACAGGGGACAGGGCGTGAAAAACTGTTTTTT. Translation gives CASSPQGTGREKLFF.

The chain employs TRBV12-3 or TRBV12-4 and TRBJ1-2, with TRBD1 matching 10 bases. J was trimmed by 2 bases and V by 11 bases; bases with no gene match: 11. The CDR3 sequence is 15 residues long. In nucleotides, the CDR3 is TGTGCCGCAGCGACAGGGGGCGCAGTGAACTATGGCTACACCTTC. Translated, it gives CAAATGGAVNYGYTF.

In its sample, this clonotype was seen a few times. This chain connects TRBV27 to TRBJ2-4; D unclear. Between the trimmed V and J ends, which lost 10 bases and 0 bases, there was a span of 16 bases. The CDR3 length is 15 residues. Germline V gene lookup returns CDR1 MNHEY and CDR2 SMNVEV (reference sequence). CDR3 nucleotides: TGTGCCACGCGCGGTGTGGGTCTAGCCAAAAACATTCAGTACTTC. Amino acid sequence: CATRGVGLAKNIQYF.

This clonotype was counted between two and nine times. The chain joins TRBV5-1 to TRBJ2-2; perhaps TRBD2 as D (5 bases). The germline V gene has CDR1 SGHRS and CDR2 YFSETQ. The CDR3 length is 17 residues. The V gene lost 4 bases and the J gene lost 1 base, with 17 bases spanning the gap. CDR3 bases: TGCGCCAGCAGCAGGACTCCAGGTTTCTGGAACACCGGGGAGCTGTTTTTT. This translates into CASSRTPGFWNTGELFF.

This clonotype was recorded many times. One end of the junction varies from germline; a read error may be responsible. The V gene is TRBV29-1, the J gene TRBJ2-3; weak D call: TRBD2 (6 bases). Germline CDR1 reads SQVTM; CDR2 reads ANQGSEA. The CDR3 is 14 residues long. The CDR3 bases are TGCAGCCTTGATTGGGGAGGAGGAACAGATACGCAGTATTTT. Its translation is CSLDWGGGTDTQYF.

This clonotype has ten or more counts. J is TRBJ2-1 and V is TRBV20-1; 9 bases align to TRBD2. Germline assignment: CDR1 DFQATT and CDR2 SNEGSKA (reference sequence). The CDR3 totals 16 residues. V lost 2 bases to trimming and J lost 1 base; unmatched junction nucleotides: 6. CDR3 in DNA: TGCAGTGCTAGACCTCTGAGCGGGAGGTCCTACAATGAGCAGTTCTTC. Its protein is CSARPLSGRSYNEQFF.

This clonotype was observed a few times. The gene calls are TRBV14 and TRBJ2-7, with a tentative D call TRBD1 (6 bases). The V and J ends lost 4 bases and 6 bases respectively, with 16 bases between them. This CDR3 spans 14 amino acids. Per the germline V gene, CDR1 is SGHDN and CDR2 is FVKESK. The CDR3 protein is CASSRMLTGSEQYF. CDR3 nucleotides: TGTGCCAGCAGCCGAATGTTGACAGGTTCCGAGCAGTACTTC.

This clonotype was found many times. The chain has TRBV4-3 and TRBJ2-1; D is unresolved. This CDR3 contains 18 residues. Trimming removed 2 bases at V and 0 bases at J, with 17 bases between. The germline CDR1 and CDR2 sequences are LGHNA and YSLEER. The CDR3 bases are TGCGCCAGCAGCCAACGCCTTGTGGCAGAGTACTCCTACAATGAGCAGTTCTTC. This sequence encodes CASSQRLVAEYSYNEQFF.

The J gene is TRBJ2-2, the V gene TRBV6-1, with TRBD2 matching over 7 bases. In germline, CDR1 is MNHNS, CDR2 SASEGT. This CDR3 region has 14 residues. The V gene end was trimmed by 5 bases and the J gene end by 7 bases; junction bases not matched to a gene: 7. This CDR3 is CASSSGTLGGELFF. The CDR3 nucleotides read TGTGCCAGCAGTAGCGGGACTCTTGGCGGGGAGCTGTTTTTT.

The genes are TRBV24-1 and TRBJ2-3; 10 nucleotides line up with TRBD1. The CDR3 length is 18 residues. Germline V gene lookup returns CDR1 KGHDR and CDR2 SFDVKD. The ends lost 4 bases at V and 2 bases at J; junction bases unmatched: 11. CDR3 coding DNA: TGTGCCACCAGTGAGACCCCCGGGACAGGGGTTTTCACAGATACGCAGTATTTT. This translates into CATSETPGTGVFTDTQYF.

This chain links TRBV9 with TRBJ2-3; 13 nucleotides line up with TRBD2. The V segment lost 4 bases and the J segment 2 bases; nucleotides outside the gene matches: 10. Germline assignment: CDR1 SGDLS and CDR2 YYNGEE. CDR3 length equals 18 residues. Written as DNA, the CDR3 is TGTGCCAGCAGCCTTCAATCCGGGACTAGCGGGATCACAGATACGCAGTATTTT. This sequence encodes CASSLQSGTSGITDTQYF.

This clonotype was counted many times. This chain connects TRBV20-1 to TRBJ1-2; TRBD1 aligns across 7 bases. Unmatched junction bases numbered 4, after V lost 3 bases and J lost 0 bases. Germline CDR1 DFQATT, CDR2 SNEGSKA (reference sequence). This CDR3 has 14 amino acids. The CDR3 nucleotides read TGCAGTGCTAGCACAGGGGAAGCTAACTATGGCTACACCTTC. This sequence encodes CSASTGEANYGYTF.

The chain joins TRBV6-5 to TRBJ2-1; 8 bases align to TRBD2. The J segment lost 7 bases and the V segment lost 8 bases, leaving 4 bases of the junction unmatched. CDR1 is MNHEY and CDR2 is SVGAGI in the germline V gene. The CDR3 is made up of 12 amino acids. The CDR3 sequence: CASGRGGNEQFF. As DNA, the CDR3 is TGTGCCAGCGGCCGGGGGGGGAATGAGCAGTTCTTC.

The rearrangement joins TRBV5-1 to TRBJ2-2; TRBD2 aligns across 8 bases. This CDR3 comprises 17 residues. V lost 3 bases to trimming and J lost 6 bases; unmatched junction nucleotides: 13. From germline, CDR1 is SGHRS and CDR2 YFSETQ. This CDR3 reads CASSSRSAGVTPGELFF. CDR3 bases: TGCGCCAGCAGCTCTCGATCAGCGGGAGTCACCCCCGGGGAGCTGTTTTTT.

At least ten counts were recorded for this clonotype. The chain has TRBV10-3 and TRBJ2-7; 11 nucleotides agree with TRBD2. The CDR3 length is 15 residues. The junction had 3 bases not matched to a gene; V was cut back by 5 bases and J by 0 bases. CDR1 and CDR2 (germline): ENHRY, SYGVKD. The CDR3 protein is CAISTTSGDSYEQYF. The CDR3 region has the DNA TGTGCCATCAGTACGACTAGCGGGGACTCCTACGAGCAGTACTTC.

This clonotype was seen a handful of times. The chain's CDR3 is CASSSRGPGELFF. The CDR3 DNA reads TGTGCCAGCAGCTCACGGGGACCCGGGGAGCTGTTTTTT. The chain couples TRBV5-5 to TRBJ2-2, with D perhaps matching TRBD1 or TRBD2 (5 bases each). This CDR3 spans 13 amino acids. Germline V CDR1 and CDR2: SGHKS, YYEKEE (reference sequence). V was trimmed by 3 bases and J by 6 bases, leaving 9 bases between them.

The chain uses TRBV30 and TRBJ2-3; TRBD2 matches at 11 bases. Trimming removed 3 bases from V and 6 bases from J; junction bases left unmatched: 5. This CDR3 spans 14 amino acids. Germline V gene sequence: CDR1 GTSNPN, CDR2 SVGIG (reference sequence). CDR3 coding DNA: TGTGCCTGGAGGCTAGCGGGAGGTGGTGATACGCAGTATTTT. Amino acid sequence: CAWRLAGGGDTQYF.